This record covers a single T cell receptor beta chain. In the authors' methods: Reference gene primer amplification gave estimated nucleated cell counts. Some clones are missing from TCRdb's copy, which holds only in-frame ones; the method was immunoSEQ multiplex PCR. From that table come the V and J calls and clone size; the DNA was used to work out D and trimming. The sample includes about 280,000 clones, nearly 90% of them seen just once. This sample is part of a study of blood T cell repertoires in COVID-19. Study as a whole: Sites in the United States, Italy and Spain provided acute and convalescent COVID-19 samples.

CDR1 LGHDT and CDR2 YNNKEL come from the germline V gene (reference sequence). V was pared by 4 bases and J by 7 bases, with 14 bases between. The CDR3 loop spans 14 amino acids. Sequences were obtained from peripheral blood. The clonotype was recovered from a man between 18 and 35 years old with active or convalescent COVID-19. The chain couples TRBV3-1 (or the pseudogene TRBV3-2) to TRBJ2-1; D is possibly TRBD1 (5 bases). The CDR3 bases are TGTGCCAGCAGCCCCCGACAGACCAGGAATGAGCAGTTCTTC. This sequence encodes CASSPRQTRNEQFF.